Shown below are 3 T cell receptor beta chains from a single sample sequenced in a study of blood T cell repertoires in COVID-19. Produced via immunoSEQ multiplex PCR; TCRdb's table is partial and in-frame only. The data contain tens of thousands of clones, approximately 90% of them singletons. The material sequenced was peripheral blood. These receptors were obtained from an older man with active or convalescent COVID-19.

CDR3 DNA sequence: TGTGCCAGCAGCTTATACTCCTACAATGAGCAGTTCTTC. Amino acids: CASSLYSYNEQFF. V usage is TRBV7-2 and J usage is TRBJ2-1; unclear D gene. The CDR3 spans 13 residues. The V and J ends lost 2 bases and 0 bases respectively, with 2 bases between them. Germline CDR1 SGHTA, CDR2 FQGNSA.

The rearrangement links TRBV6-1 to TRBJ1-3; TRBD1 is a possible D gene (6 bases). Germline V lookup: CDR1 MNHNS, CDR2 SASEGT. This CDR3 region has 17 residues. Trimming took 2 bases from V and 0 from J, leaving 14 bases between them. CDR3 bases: TGTGCCAGCAGTGAAACGGACAGACTAAGCTCTGGAAACACCATATATTTT. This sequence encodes CASSETDRLSSGNTIYF.

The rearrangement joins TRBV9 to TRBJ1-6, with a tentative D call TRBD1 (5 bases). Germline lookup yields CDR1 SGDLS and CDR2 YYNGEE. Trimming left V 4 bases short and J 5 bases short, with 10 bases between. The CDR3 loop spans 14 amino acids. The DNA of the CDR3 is TGTGCCAGCAGCAGTGACAGCGATAATTCACCCCTCCACTTT. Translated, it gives CASSSDSDNSPLHF.